This T cell receptor beta chain was identified during a study of cytomegalovirus exposure and HLA in healthy donors listed by TCRdb under 2017. Background on the whole study: An earlier analysis of several hundred of the donors reported 276 Gb of sequence data and 95 million to 120 million unique TCR beta sequences obtained from about 180 million T cells. An early release that covered roughly 600 HLA-typed donors contained approximately 300 gigabases of sequencing data and 80 million or so unique TCR sequences. Of the roughly 410 genotyped donors, approximately 81% were placed in the genetic ancestry cluster associated with self-reported Caucasian donors. The aim of the study was to test whether cataloging public T cell receptors could identify signatures of past pathogen exposure. Using immunosequencing, the study profiled T cell repertoires from 500 to 800 subjects and related those repertoires to cytomegalovirus serostatus. Along with the approximately 700-subject first cohort, a separate validation cohort of about 110 different subjects was used. High-throughput TCR immunosequencing, statistical association of individual TCRs with disease status, and machine learning were combined to predict cytomegalovirus infection status. A later analysis re-analyzed previously published TCR beta repertoires from about 600 donors and added high-resolution HLA genotyping to study TCR occurrence patterns. Rather than using new phenotypic data, the later analysis identified candidate immune exposures from TCR beta sequences and from how often those sequences occurred across donors. An earlier analysis of 500 to 750 of the donors applied high-throughput TCR beta sequencing to assess whether each TCR beta V gene segment acted as functional or pseudogenic. Donor age, sex, ethnicity and CMV serostatus were collected together with the repertoire data. Genome-wide SNP genotypes for about 65% of the 666 donors were used in a later genetic analysis, which treated that subset as a discovery cohort. Every repertoire in the discovery cohort had been generated on one and the same sequencing platform. Class I and class II HLA loci were covered by the typing at four-digit resolution. The number of donors typed differed by locus, with roughly 620-640 for A, B, C, DRB1 and DQB1, around 500 for DQA1, under 610 for DPA1, and some 470 for DPB1. Several DR-DQ haplotypes were treated as single units for association and clustering because of strong linkage in the cohort. On average, roughly 200,000 unique TCR beta nucleotide sequences were sequenced per donor among about 400 genotyped donors of the cohort, with around 19% of those sequences being non-productive. Overall results and qualifications from the work: A further reported finding was that TCR beta sequences accurately predicted the HLA-A and HLA-B alleles for most subjects in the first cohort. The 87-base-pair reads could not distinguish some IMGT-functional V segments, including TRBV6-2 and TRBV6-3, so those segments were excluded. An association between a missense DCLRE1C variant and V-gene and J-gene trimming of TCR beta chains was found in a later genetic analysis and replicated in an independent cohort. According to a later analysis, most CMV-associated TCR beta chains appeared to be HLA-restricted, and the HLA associations seemed to be driven largely by CMV exposure. Correlated functional status among segregating V segments might reflect linkage disequilibrium, but an unknown experimental factor could not be ruled out. In a later analysis, HLA-associated TCR beta chains showed more clonal expansion and lower generation probabilities than non-associated chains that were equally common. A later analysis reported that several top co-occurrence clusters appeared linked to parvovirus B19, influenza, CMV and Epstein-Barr virus. In an earlier analysis of approximately 600 of the donors, most TCR beta V segments were observed in productive rearrangements about 87% or about 30% of the time, broadly matching IMGT annotations. In this cohort, only TCR beta chains were sequenced, and detectable features were limited by the absence of alpha or paired-chain data. Strong co-occurrence of HLA alleles, especially DR and DQ, made assigning TCR associations to individual alleles difficult. In vitro tests confirmed that a few of the cytomegalovirus-associated TCR beta chains recognize cytomegalovirus antigens. The authors suggested that the approach could potentially be extended to other disease states and immunological phenotypes. At a false discovery rate of 0.05, a later analysis linked 15,000 to 20,000 TCR beta sequences to specific HLA alleles. In a later analysis, the rate of TCR association differed among HLA loci, with DRB1 alleles having the most associated TCRs and HLA-C alleles having the fewest. Around 16 rarely observed V segments, including chromosome 9 orphons, were excluded from the earlier analysis of approximately 600 of the donors because counts were too low. In the study, 164 TCR beta chains were listed as associated with cytomegalovirus. Sequencing depth was assumed to be roughly uniform across donors in the presence/absence analyses, though that assumption may not hold. The classifier was reported to diagnose cytomegalovirus status with high specificity and sensitivity in both the original and validation cohorts. A later genetic analysis reported fewer N-insertions in productive TCRs among donors in an Asian-associated ancestry cluster than the roughly 700-donor mean. Because some donors lacked HLA typing at each locus, the association tests relied only on the typed subset. Immune exposure information for the cohort was limited to CMV serostatus. A cluster of highly shared sequence variants was judged likely to represent a technical artifact of the sequencing pipeline. Most TCR sequences were seen in very few donors, while some public TCRs were found in many individuals.

Library prep was done by the immunoSEQ multiplex PCR assay. A mixture of 60 forward primers for TCR Vbeta segments and 13 reverse primers for TCR Jbeta segments was used in the multiplex PCR. The CDR3 region of rearranged TCR beta genes was amplified from genomic DNA with a multiplex PCR assay. The amplified TCR beta libraries were sequenced on the Illumina HiSeq System as 87-base-pair reads. On the study's bioinformatics: In a later analysis, about 80 million unique TCR beta chains were counted across the 500 to 850 repertoires, and approximately 9.9 million of these chains were shared by at least two donors. Raw reads were error-corrected and collapsed into unique sequences with a nearest-neighbor algorithm that merged closely related sequences to remove PCR and sequencing errors. Alignment of CDR3 sequences to IMGT reference sequences was used to assign V, D and J gene segments. Each retained sequence needed at least a six-nucleotide match to both a V gene segment and a J gene segment. A rearrangement was called productive if the CDR3 had no stop codons and remained in frame with V and J, and every other rearrangement was called non-productive. Following IMGT convention, CDR3 was defined as the stretch from the second conserved V-encoded cysteine to the conserved J-encoded phenylalanine. Sequences without an unambiguous match to a single V gene segment were excluded from the earlier analysis of 587 of the donors. An earlier analysis of fewer than 750 of the donors classified V segments as functional when productive rearrangements were above 56.7% and as segregating when the standard deviation between donors was above 5%. A statistical classification framework was built for diagnosing cytomegalovirus status from the catalog of TCR beta chain sequences. In a later analysis, TCR nucleotide sequences were compared against IMGT/GENE-DB human TR gene sequences so that V and J genes could be assigned. Using the TCRdist pipeline, a later analysis assigned CDR3 sequences along with most-parsimonious VDJ recombination scenarios. A later analysis defined each TCR beta chain by its CDR3 amino acid sequence plus V-gene family, and excluded reads lacking a unique V-gene family. As a way to deal with suspected cross-contamination and a sequencing artifact, a later analysis dropped roughly 620 nucleotide sequences that were highly shared and had low generation probability. In a later analysis, a clonal expansion index was calculated for each public chain from normalized within-repertoire ranks of inferred template counts. A later analysis computed generation probabilities with a VDJ recombination model fitted to out-of-frame rearrangements, and checked the results against IGoR. In a later analysis, hypergeometric tests were used to score TCR-TCR, TCR-HLA and TCR-CMV co-occurrence, with a repertoire-size bias correction applied to TCR pairs. In a later analysis, false discovery rates were estimated by permuting HLA or CMV assignments 20 times. In a later analysis, co-occurring TCRs were grouped with DBSCAN, and TCRdist sequence similarity was added when clustering was performed within HLA-allele-positive subsets. Repertoires with fewer than 30,000 or more than 120,000 public chains, plus five repertoires with anomalous nucleotide sharing, were excluded from co-occurrence clustering. TCRdb provides this immuneACCESS table in a form limited to in-frame rearrangements. Some clones are lacking; in checked studies, under half of them reflect an unresolved V gene, and why the rest are absent is not known. V, J and clone size reflect that table, while D and trimming were determined from the DNA. The sample has over 150,000 clones on record, just under 80% of them singletons. Jointly, the top ten make up about 3.4% of the sample.

The cohort comprised some 680 healthy bone marrow donors. At the time of sampling, all cohort members were nominally healthy, though unrecorded immune exposures were likely present. The donor was CMV seropositive and belonged to the group of 250 to 300 seropositive cohort members. Every donor gave a peripheral blood sample, and the peripheral blood mononuclear cells from that sample were used for TCR beta sequencing. The Qiagen DNeasy Blood Extraction Kit was used to extract genomic DNA from the blood cell samples. Note on this clone: Its specific antigen is unknown. It has no much larger one-base neighbor in the sample; base qualities were not kept.

In the germline V gene, CDR1 corresponds to SGHRS and CDR2 to YFSETQ. Trimming at the junction amounts to 8 bases on V and 2 bases on J, and the germline ends lie 11 bases apart. The CDR3 runs 12 residues from the cysteine to the phenylalanine. Left in the record is the CDR3 DNA by itself, 36 bases read in frame from the first base. The sequenced sample consisted of PBMCs. The sequence came from a woman between 50 and 59 years old in good health and CMV-seropositive. Here the chain combines TRBV5-1 and TRBJ2-7, with TRBD1 as a weak D call on 6 bases. The sequenced DNA: TGCGCCAGTGCACGGACAGCCTACGAGCAGTACTTC. Its coded protein is CASARTAYEQYF.